The T cell receptor beta chain under discussion was sequenced for a study of T cell repertoires in cytomegalovirus infection. In the study overall: In the study, CMV epitopes included recently identified HLA-C-restricted and well-studied HLA-B-restricted ones. Public TCR beta signatures marked donors with CMV infection and the matching HLA.

TCRdb recomputed calls from the reads with MiXCR, one row per CDR3 protein. The sample lists some 920,000 distinct CDR3 sequences, roughly 30% occurring once. Whole-study results and caveats: Summed frequency of public TCR beta families distinguished CMV carriers with the relevant HLA. CMV-specific TCR beta clonotypes restricted by HLA-C were the ones dominating the ex vivo response.

Between the trimmed V and J ends, which lost 6 bases and 13 bases, there was a span of 22 bases. The CDR3 contains 13 residues. CDR1 and CDR2 from the germline V gene are SQVTM and ANQGSEA. Points on this clonotype: What it recognizes is unknown.

The chain joins TRBV29-1 to TRBJ2-1; the D gene is possibly TRBD1 (6 bases). The TCR comes from a human donor in good health (CMV status not recorded). Some clones in this sample may be carry-over from other donors' samples. This material consisted of cultured CD8+ T cells from PBMCs, taken from culture after CMV antigen stimulation. In DNA, the CDR3 is TGCAGCGTCCCCCGGACAGTCCCGACTGCCCAGTTCTTC. Residues: CSVPRTVPTAQFF.